This paragraph reports one T cell receptor beta chain. The antigen remains unidentified. The data derive from a study of T cell repertoires in cytomegalovirus infection. Study summary: CMV epitopes used comprised recently identified HLA-C-restricted ones and well-studied HLA-B-restricted ones. CMV infection together with matching HLA type was indicated by public TCR beta signatures. Points from the study as a whole: Totalled public TCR beta family frequency picked out people who carried CMV plus the relevant HLA. HLA-C-restricted CMV-specific TCR beta clonotypes were dominant in the ex vivo response.

The CDR3 loop spans 12 amino acids. V lost 4 bases and J lost 6, with 6 bases in between. Germline V gene lookup returns CDR1 LGHNA and CDR2 YSLEER. TCRdb independently ran MiXCR on the reads; one entry per CDR3 protein. The table has approximately 390,000 distinct CDR3 sequences, approximately 35% seen once. The source was cultured PBMCs, collected from culture after CMV antigen stimulation. V is TRBV4-3 and J is TRBJ2-2; D call uncertain. The clonotype comes from a human donor in good health (CMV status not recorded). Some clones in this sample may be carry-over from other donors' samples. DNA for the CDR3: TGCGCCAGCAGCCTGACTCCCGGGGAGCTGTTTTTT. Protein sequence: CASSLTPGELFF.